These T cell receptor beta chains were read from a single sample in a study of regulatory T cells in long-lasting Graves disease. TCRdb re-called the multiplex PCR reads through MiXCR, storing one row per CDR3 protein. The repertoire includes approximately 360,000 distinct CDR3 sequences, 10% to 15% of them detected once, and 15% to 20% sits in the top ten. These data are also associated with another study on T cells in Graves' hyperthyroidism and ophthalmopathy.

This specimen was peripheral blood mononuclear cells (PBMCs), taken at new diagnosis, from a patient treated with antithyroid drugs. The receptors stem from a young woman with Graves disease. The CDR3 runs from the conserved cysteine through the conserved F or W. A D gene is named only where the DNA matches it firmly. Size is stated for part of the rows, as once, few or many counts, or as a class when the clone is expanded.

D | size | J | length | V | CDR3 | DNA
- | few | TRBJ1-6 | 14 | TRBV19 | CASSMGGTGPPLHF | TGTGCCAGTAGTATGGGGGGCACAGGGCCTCCCCTCCACTTT
TRBD1 | - | TRBJ2-1 | 16 | TRBV4-3 | CASSQGSGGAGNEQFF | TGCGCCAGCAGCCAAGGATCAGGGGGCGCGGGTAATGAGCAGTTCTTC
TRBD2 | many | TRBJ2-5 | 15 | TRBV7-9 | CASSQGTSAQETQYF | TGTGCCAGCAGCCAGGGGACTAGCGCCCAAGAGACCCAGTACTTC
- | many | TRBJ2-7 | 14 | TRBV9 | CASSVEGSSYEQYF | TGTGCCAGCAGCGTAGAGGGGAGCTCCTACGAGCAGTACTTC
TRBD1 | - | TRBJ2-5 | 17 | TRBV24-1 | CATSDYGTGDIRETQYF | TGTGCCACCAGTGACTATGGGACAGGGGATATCCGAGAGACCCAGTACTTC
- | - | TRBJ2-7 | 19 | TRBV3-1 | CASSQGLPPPGLEGYEQYF | TGTGCCAGCAGCCAAGGACTACCCCCTCCGGGATTAGAAGGCTACGAGCAGTACTTC
TRBD1 | many | TRBJ2-2 | 15 | TRBV24-1 | CATSELQGHTGELFF | TGTGCCACCAGTGAGTTACAGGGGCACACCGGGGAGCTGTTTTTT
- | few | TRBJ2-6 | 12 | TRBV20-1 | CAIPSGANVLTF | TGCGCCATTCCGTCTGGGGCCAACGTCCTGACTTTC
- | many | TRBJ2-6 | 14 | TRBV2 | CASSLNSGANVLTF | TGTGCCAGCAGCCTAAACTCTGGGGCCAACGTCCTGACTTTC
- | - | TRBJ1-5 | 15 | TRBV3-1 | CASSRGSPGNQPQHF | TGTGCCAGCAGCCGAGGGTCCCCGGGCAATCAGCCCCAGCATTTT
- | many | TRBJ1-5 | 15 | TRBV9 | CASSVGGRENQPQHF | TGTGCCAGCAGCGTAGGGGGCAGGGAAAATCAGCCCCAGCATTTT
- | many | TRBJ1-3 | 16 | TRBV11-2 | CASSLPRALSGNTIYF | TGTGCCAGCAGTCTGCCCCGGGCCCTCTCTGGAAACACCATATATTTT
- | many | TRBJ2-1 | 22 | TRBV10-3 | CAIRDEGGGRTFPPPSYNEQFF | TGTGCCATCAGGGACGAGGGGGGCGGACGCACTTTCCCTCCACCCTCCTACAATGAGCAGTTCTTC
- | many | TRBJ1-1 | 15 | TRBV20-1 | CSARDLGVWRTEAFF | TGCAGTGCTAGAGATCTGGGGGTATGGAGAACTGAAGCTTTCTTT
- | many | TRBJ2-1 | 13 | TRBV11-2 | CASSPPPYNEQFF | TGTGCCAGCAGCCCCCCTCCTTACAATGAGCAGTTCTTC
TRBD1 | many | TRBJ2-7 | 15 | TRBV7-9 | CASSDRSQGADEQYF | TGTGCCAGCAGCGATAGATCACAGGGGGCAGACGAGCAGTACTTC
- | many | TRBJ1-1 | 12 | TRBV5-1 | CASKEGPTEAFF | TGCGCCAGCAAGGAGGGACCCACTGAAGCTTTCTTT
TRBD2 | - | TRBJ2-3 | 15 | TRBV6-2/TRBV6-3 | CASSASSGGTDTQYF | TGTGCCAGCAGTGCCTCTAGCGGGGGAACAGATACGCAGTATTTT
- | many | TRBJ1-1 | 13 | TRBV2 | CASRLDRSTEAFF | TGTGCCAGCCGGCTAGACAGGAGCACTGAAGCTTTCTTT
- | many | TRBJ1-5 | 14 | TRBV18 | CASSRGGGFQPQHF | TGTGCCAGCTCGCGCGGTGGGGGATTTCAGCCCCAGCATTTT
- | many | TRBJ1-1 | 14 | TRBV7-6 | CASSLGGTATEAFF | TGTGCCAGCAGCTTAGGGGGAACGGCCACTGAAGCTTTCTTT
TRBD1 | many | TRBJ2-7 | 13 | TRBV7-8 | CASSGTVLYEQYF | TGTGCCAGCAGCGGGACAGTATTGTACGAGCAGTACTTC
TRBD1 | many | TRBJ2-7 | 14 | TRBV3-1 | CASSHGDSSYEQYF | TGTGCCAGCAGCCACGGGGACAGCTCCTACGAGCAGTACTTC
- | many | TRBJ2-7 | 14 | TRBV20-1 | CSAPVGWTAYEQYF | TGCAGTGCCCCCGTTGGGTGGACAGCCTACGAGCAGTACTTC
- | few | TRBJ2-5 | 17 | TRBV3-1 | CASSQQLGGGPQETQYF | TGTGCCAGCAGCCAACAATTGGGTGGAGGGCCCCAAGAGACCCAGTACTTC
TRBD1 | - | TRBJ1-4 | 15 | TRBV2 | CASTLFGQGYEKLFF | TGTGCCAGCACCTTATTCGGACAGGGATATGAAAAACTGTTTTTT
- | many | TRBJ1-2 | 14 | TRBV20-1 | CSAVTGTLNYGYTF | TGCAGTGCAGTGACAGGAACTCTCAACTATGGCTACACCTTC
TRBD1 | many | TRBJ1-5 | 18 | TRBV19 | CASSRTGQGGFYNQPQHF | TGTGCCAGTAGTCGGACCGGACAGGGAGGGTTTTACAATCAGCCCCAGCATTTT
- | many | TRBJ2-7 | 14 | TRBV7-2 | CASSLRREDGEQYF | TGTGCCAGCAGCTTACGTCGGGAAGATGGCGAGCAGTACTTC
- | many | TRBJ1-5 | 15 | TRBV19 | CASSLQVSSNQPQHF | TGTGCCAGTAGCTTACAGGTATCGAGCAATCAGCCCCAGCATTTT
TRBD1 | many | TRBJ2-7 | 16 | TRBV4-3 | CASSQDRQGLSYEQYF | TGCGCCAGCAGCCAAGACAGACAGGGGCTCTCCTACGAGCAGTACTTC
TRBD1 | - | TRBJ1-4 | 16 | TRBV4-1 | CASSPSRGRGSEKLFF | TGCGCCAGCAGCCCAAGTAGGGGGCGAGGCAGCGAAAAACTGTTTTTT
- | many | TRBJ1-1 | 13 | TRBV20-1 | CSARAGIWTEAFF | TGCAGTGCTAGGGCGGGGATATGGACTGAAGCTTTCTTT
TRBD1 | - | TRBJ1-5 | 14 | TRBV29-1 | CSAGTGEGNQPQHF | TGCAGCGCTGGTACAGGGGAAGGCAATCAGCCCCAGCATTTT
TRBD2 | few | TRBJ2-1 | 16 | TRBV7-3 | CASSQFPGLAFNEQFF | TGTGCCAGCAGCCAATTCCCGGGACTAGCGTTCAATGAGCAGTTCTTC
- | - | TRBJ2-1 | 13 | TRBV7-9 | CASSLANLGGQFF | TGTGCCAGCAGCTTAGCTAACCTCGGGGGGCAGTTCTTC
- | many | TRBJ1-1 | 13 | TRBV5-5 | CASSFPVNTEAFF | TGTGCCAGCAGCTTTCCAGTTAACACTGAAGCTTTCTTT
TRBD1 | - | TRBJ1-4 | 14 | TRBV5-1 | CASSLNRGHEKLFF | TGCGCCAGCAGCTTAAACAGGGGGCATGAAAAACTGTTTTTT